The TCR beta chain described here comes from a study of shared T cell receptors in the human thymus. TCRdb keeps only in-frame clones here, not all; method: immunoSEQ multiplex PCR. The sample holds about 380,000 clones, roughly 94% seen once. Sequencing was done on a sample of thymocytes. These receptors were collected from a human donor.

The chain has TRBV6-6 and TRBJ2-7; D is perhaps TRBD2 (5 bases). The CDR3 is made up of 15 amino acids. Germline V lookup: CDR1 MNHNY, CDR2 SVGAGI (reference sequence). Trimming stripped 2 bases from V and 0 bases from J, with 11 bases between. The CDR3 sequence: CASSYSLGSSYEQYF. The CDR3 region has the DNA TGTGCCAGCAGTTACAGCCTTGGGAGCTCCTACGAGCAGTACTTC.